This is a list of T cell receptor beta chains from one sample in a study of CD8+ T cells in alopecia areata. Clones were read by immunoSEQ multiplex PCR, and TCRdb kept only the in-frame ones, dropping some. The sample includes 95,000 to 100,000 clones, roughly 64% of them seen just once. The specimen comprised CD8+ T cells sorted from blood, sampled at week 4, from a patient treated with tofacitinib. These receptors all come from a human donor with alopecia areata. The CDR3 runs from the conserved cysteine through the conserved F or W. The D gene is left open where the match is weak. Clone size is given for some rows only: seen once, a few or many times, or a class if the clone is expanded.

j_call clone_size v_call d_call cdr3_aa cdr3_nt
TRBJ2-4 - TRBV2 TRBD2 CASSDMTSGRHIQYF TGTGCCAGCAGTGATATGACTAGCGGGAGACACATTCAGTACTTC
TRBJ2-7 once TRBV30 - CAWKDSAYEQYF TGTGCCTGGAAGGACTCCGCCTACGAGCAGTACTTC
TRBJ1-1 few TRBV7-9 - CASSSGVASTDDEAFF TGTGCCAGCAGCTCAGGGGTCGCAAGTACCGACGATGAAGCTTTCTTT
TRBJ2-7 - TRBV5-6 TRBD1 CASSGDETGNEQYF TGTGCCAGCAGCGGGGACGAGACAGGGAACGAGCAGTACTTC
TRBJ2-1 - TRBV27 TRBD2 CASSFLASGPNNEQFF TGTGCCAGCAGTTTCTTAGCTAGCGGGCCGAACAATGAGCAGTTCTTC
TRBJ2-5 - TRBV7-2 TRBD1 CASSWGQGAQETQYF TGTGCCAGCAGCTGGGGACAGGGGGCCCAAGAGACCCAGTACTTC
TRBJ1-1 - TRBV29-1 - CSVEVPEAFF TGCAGCGTTGAGGTACCTGAAGCTTTCTTT
TRBJ1-2 - TRBV5-4 - CASSLLEGDYGYTF TGTGCCAGCAGCTTGTTGGAGGGGGACTATGGCTACACCTTC
TRBJ1-1 once TRBV4-1 - CASSQGGLNSMVNTEAFF TGCGCCAGCAGCCAAGGGGGACTGAATTCAATGGTGAACACTGAAGCTTTCTTT
TRBJ2-1 few TRBV2 TRBD2 CASSEGAGAYNEQFF TGTGCCAGCAGTGAAGGAGCGGGAGCTTACAATGAGCAGTTCTTC
TRBJ2-4 - TRBV4-3 - CASSQDITGPKNIQYF TGCGCCAGCAGCCAAGATATCACAGGGCCCAAAAACATTCAGTACTTC
TRBJ2-7 few TRBV29-1 TRBD2 CSVGDGGYEQYF TGCAGCGTTGGGGACGGGGGGTACGAGCAGTACTTC
TRBJ2-7 - TRBV25-1 - CASSAWEPYEQYF TGTGCCAGCAGCGCCTGGGAACCTTACGAGCAGTACTTC
TRBJ1-5 - TRBV29-1 - CSVEECPTQHF TGCAGCGTTGAGGAGTGCCCCACCCAGCATTTT
TRBJ2-7 - TRBV4-1 TRBD1 CASSQLQTGSAYEQYF TGCGCCAGCAGCCAACTTCAGACAGGGTCGGCCTACGAGCAGTACTTC
TRBJ2-1 - TRBV27 TRBD1 CASRPGQGPYNEQFF TGTGCCAGCAGACCGGGACAGGGTCCCTACAATGAGCAGTTCTTC
TRBJ2-1 - TRBV7-9 TRBD2 CASSLTTSGGQDNEQFF TGTGCCAGCAGCTTAACGACTAGCGGGGGGCAAGACAATGAGCAGTTCTTC
TRBJ2-7 - TRBV5-1 TRBD1 CASSLSGQGFYEQYF TGCGCCAGCAGCTTGTCGGGACAGGGCTTCTACGAGCAGTACTTC
TRBJ2-7 once TRBV19 - CATATSHEQYF TGTGCCACCGCGACAAGCCACGAGCAGTACTTC
TRBJ2-7 few TRBV7-3 TRBD1 CASSSGDRLVGEQYF TGTGCCAGCAGCTCCGGGGACAGGCTCGTCGGCGAGCAGTACTTC
TRBJ2-7 few TRBV28 - CASSLMGVWQYF TGTGCCAGCAGTTTAATGGGGGTGTGGCAGTACTTC